Listed here are 26 T cell receptor beta chains from one sample, sequenced in a study of molecular identifiers for immune sequencing clone quantification. In TCRdb, the PCR reads were re-called with MiXCR into one record per CDR3 protein. The sample has hundreds of thousands of distinct CDR3 sequences, 20% to 25% seen once. Sequences were obtained from naive CD8+ T cells from blood, with Jurkat cell RNA spiked in. This sample's subset: FACS-sorted CD8+CD4-CCR7+CD45RA+ naive T cells. The receptor source for this set is a human donor in good health. Some libraries in this study had Jurkat cell RNA spiked in.

This clonotype was counted ten times or more. The chain is built from TRBV7-9 and TRBJ2-5; TRBD2 agrees at 13 bases. Germline trimming cut 5 bases from V and 1 base from J; bases unmatched to any gene: 4. Per the germline V gene, CDR1 is SEHNR and CDR2 is FQNEAQ (reference sequence). The CDR3 totals 16 residues. The CDR3: CASSAGLAGAQETQYF. DNA of the CDR3: TGTGCCAGCAGCGCAGGACTAGCGGGGGCCCAAGAGACCCAGTACTTC.

Turning to this clonotype: A read error may account for a junction end that differs from germline. V gene TRBV24-1 combines with J gene TRBJ2-3, with D possibly being TRBD2 (6 bases). The CDR3 runs 17 residues. Germline V gene sequence: CDR1 KGHDR, CDR2 SFDVKD. The CDR3 loop reads CASSDPGTQSGTDTQYF. In DNA form, the CDR3 reads TGTGCCTCCAGTGATCCAGGGACTCAAAGCGGCACAGATACGCAGTATTTT.

This clonotype was picked up many times. The rearrangement joins TRBV7-9 to TRBJ1-1; a weak D match, TRBD1 (5 bases). V lost 5 bases and J 1 base, leaving 20 bases between the germline ends. The CDR3 is made up of 17 amino acids. CDR1 is SEHNR, CDR2 FQNEAQ, per germline (reference sequence). CDR3: CASSPNKGQLKNTEAFF. CDR3 DNA: TGTGCCAGCAGCCCGAACAAGGGGCAGCTTAAGAACACTGAAGCTTTCTTT. Using reference TRBV7-9 and TRBJ1-1 for the parts outside the CDR3, the full variable domain is DTGVSQNPRHKITKRGQNVTFRCDPISEHNRLYWYRQTLGQGPEFLTYFQNEAQLEKSRLLSDRFSAERPKGSFSTLEIQRTEQGDSAMYLCASSPNKGQLKNTEAFFGQGTRLTVV.

The rearrangement links TRBV5-6 to TRBJ2-3; tentative D call: TRBD1 (5 bases). Trimming removed 4 bases at V and 2 bases at J, with 17 bases between. Per the germline V gene, CDR1 is SGHDT and CDR2 is YYEEEE. The CDR3 covers 16 residues. CDR3 loop: CASSPSAGSYTDTQYF. CDR3 bases: TGTGCCAGCAGCCCTTCGGCAGGGTCGTACACAGATACGCAGTATTTT.

This clonotype has at least ten counts. This chain joins TRBV29-1 and TRBJ1-1; D not resolved. This CDR3 region has 10 residues. V dropped 4 bases and J dropped 5 bases, with 5 bases sitting between them. Germline CDR1 reads SQVTM; CDR2 reads ANQGSEA. CDR3 residues: CSVVLTEAFF. The CDR3 DNA reads as TGCAGCGTTGTCCTTACTGAAGCTTTCTTT.

In regard to this clonotype: A clone one base away is much larger, so this may be a read error. The CDR3 loop reads CASNIDSPMNTEAFF. CDR3 nucleotides: TGTGCCAGTAATATTGACAGTCCCATGAACACTGAAGCTTTCTTT. V is TRBV19 and J is TRBJ1-1, with a tentative D call TRBD1 (5 bases). V lost 7 bases, J lost 0 bases, and 15 bases lay in between. The CDR3 extends over 15 amino acids. The germline gives CDR1 LNHDA, CDR2 SQIVND (reference sequence).

The chain combines TRBV11-2 with TRBJ2-2; D possibly corresponds to TRBD1 (6 bases). The CDR3 runs to 16 residues. CDR1 is SGHAT, CDR2 FQNNGV, per germline. V lost 3 bases and J lost 0, with 11 bases in between. CDR3 nucleotides: TGTGCCAGCAGCTTTCACAGGGAAGCGAACACCGGGGAGCTGTTTTTT. Protein product: CASSFHREANTGELFF.

At least ten counts were recorded for this clonotype. V usage is TRBV4-2 and J usage is TRBJ1-1, with TRBD1 matching 8 bases. The CDR3 loop spans 15 amino acids. Per the germline V gene, CDR1 is LGHNA and CDR2 is YNFKEQ. The ends lost 1 base at V and 0 bases at J; junction bases unmatched: 1. Here the CDR3 DNA reads TGTGCCAGCAGCCAAGGGACAGGGATGAACACTGAAGCTTTCTTT. This sequence encodes CASSQGTGMNTEAFF.

Remarks on this clonotype: A read error is possible here, since a much larger clone lies one base away. The rearrangement uses TRBV30 and TRBJ2-5, with a tentative D call TRBD2 (6 bases). The V gene's germline CDR1 is GTSNPN and CDR2 SVGIG (reference sequence). Trimming pared 2 bases from V and 7 bases from J, leaving 17 bases between. This CDR3 region has 14 residues. CDR3 protein: CAWSTLTGVGTQYF. CDR3 DNA sequence: TGTGCCTGGAGTACACTAACGGGAGTAGGGACCCAGTACTTC.

To note about this clonotype: A read error may produce the germline difference seen at one junction end. The J gene is TRBJ1-3, the V gene TRBV2; D is perhaps TRBD1 (5 bases). Germline values: CDR1 SNHLY, CDR2 FYNNEI. This CDR3 has 17 residues. This CDR3 is CASSEVGRSDSGNAIYF. The CDR3 DNA reads as TGTGCCAGCAGTGAAGTGGGACGATCAGACTCTGGAAACGCCATATATTTT.

The chain carries TRBV21-1 and TRBJ2-5; TRBD1, as called in the table, went unchecked against the DNA. TRBV21-1 is reported as a pseudogene. This CDR3 has 13 residues. The CDR3, as DNA: TGTGCCAGCAGCAAAACCGGGGAAGAGACCCAGTACTTC. Its protein product is CASSKTGEETQYF.

This sequence joins TRBV9 and TRBJ2-5; TRBD2 might be the D (6 bases). V lost 0 bases and J lost 3, with 9 bases in between. Germline V gene data show CDR1 as SGDLS and CDR2 as YYNGEE. The CDR3 extends over 14 amino acids. This CDR3 reads CASSVEGLEETQYF. CDR3 in DNA: TGTGCCAGCAGCGTAGAGGGACTGGAAGAGACCCAGTACTTC.

This clonotype has more than one count but fewer than ten. The J gene is TRBJ2-7, the V gene TRBV3-1; 7 bases are shared with TRBD1. The J segment lost 6 bases and the V segment lost 3 bases, leaving 5 bases of the junction unmatched. The germline V gene has CDR1 LGHDT and CDR2 YNNKEL (reference sequence). This CDR3 contains 13 residues. The CDR3 protein is CASSQAGQVEQYF. The CDR3 nucleotides are TGTGCCAGCAGCCAGGCAGGACAGGTCGAGCAGTACTTC.

With respect to this clonotype: A read error may be the cause here, since a much bigger clone is one base away. Lacking the conserved final phenylalanine or tryptophan, this CDR3 likely reflects a read error. The rearrangement links TRBV6-1 to TRBJ1-1; no definite D call. This CDR3 is 13 amino acids long. V was shortened by 10 bases and J by 4 bases, with 16 bases between the two germline ends. CDR1 and CDR2 from the germline V gene are MNHNS and SASEGT. The CDR3 nucleotides are TGTGCCACCTACTCGGGTTTGAGCACTGAAGCTTTCTCT. It specifies CATYSGLSTEAFS.

In its sample, this clonotype was seen many times. The genes are TRBV24-1 and TRBJ2-2; either TRBD1 or TRBD2 may supply D (5 bases each). Germline-derived CDR1 and CDR2 are KGHDR and SFDVKD. The CDR3 is made up of 14 amino acids. The V gene lost 9 bases and the J gene lost 2 bases, with 12 bases spanning the gap. The CDR3 loop reads CATQMGVNTGELFF. In DNA form, the CDR3 reads TGTGCCACCCAAATGGGGGTAAACACCGGGGAGCTGTTTTTT.

The chain recombines TRBV14 with TRBJ2-5; TRBD2 matches at 8 bases. The CDR3 totals 15 residues. Germline-derived CDR1 and CDR2 are SGHDN and FVKESK. J gave up 1 base and V 1 base, and 2 bases lay outside the gene matches. For the CDR3, the DNA is TGTGCCAGCAGCCAAGGCACTAGCGGCCAAGAGACCCAGTACTTC. Its translation is CASSQGTSGQETQYF.

With respect to this clonotype: This may arise from a read error, as a much more abundant clone is one base away. The chain links TRBV5-1 to TRBJ1-1; D remains ambiguous. This CDR3 has 13 residues. CDR1 is SGHRS and CDR2 is YFSETQ in the germline V gene. The germline V and J ends were trimmed by 7 bases and 3 bases, with 13 bases remaining between them. CDR3 residues: CASPYRGYTEAFF. In DNA form, the CDR3 reads TGCGCCAGCCCTTACAGAGGGTACACTGAAGCTTTCTTT.

In this sample, this clonotype turned up many times. The V call is TRBV4-3, the J call TRBJ1-2, with D perhaps matching TRBD1 (5 bases). The CDR3 contains 16 residues. CDR1 and CDR2 (germline): LGHNA, YSLEER. V was pared by 0 bases and J by 8 bases, with 19 bases between. CDR3 nucleotides: TGCGCCAGCAGCCAAGAGGCGGGGCGGTCAGCCGGCGGCTACACCTTC. Translation gives CASSQEAGRSAGGYTF.

This clonotype showed up many times. The rearrangement joins TRBV7-2 to TRBJ2-1; 8 nucleotides match TRBD2. Germline CDR1 reads SGHTA; CDR2 reads FQGNSA. V shed 5 bases, J shed 10 bases, and the junction held 7 bases outside the gene matches. The CDR3 sequence is 13 residues long. The CDR3 DNA is TGTGCCAGCAGCACCGGACTAGCCTGGGAGCAGTTCTTC. Protein product: CASSTGLAWEQFF.

About this clonotype: A read error likely explains this, since a far larger clone differs by one base. The V call is TRBV9, the J call TRBJ2-7; no firm D call. Germline CDR1 is SGDLS and CDR2 is YYNGEE. Trimming took 1 base from V and 3 from J, leaving 5 bases between them. CDR3 length: 12 residues. CDR3 sequence: CASSVTSYEQYF. In nucleotides, the CDR3 is TGTGCCAGCAGCGTAACGAGCTACGAGCAGTACTTC.

There are many counts of this clonotype. The rearrangement joins TRBV4-1 to TRBJ2-1, with TRBD2 identical over 7 bases. The CDR3 loop spans 14 amino acids. The ends lost 6 bases at V and 4 bases at J; junction bases unmatched: 6. In germline, CDR1 is MGHRA, CDR2 YSYEKL. CDR3 sequence: CASRGAGRYNEQFF. As DNA, the CDR3 is TGCGCCAGCAGAGGAGCGGGGCGATACAATGAGCAGTTCTTC.

A note on this clonotype: A much bigger clone sits one base away, suggesting this may be a read error. The gene calls are TRBV7-9 and TRBJ2-3, with D perhaps matching TRBD2 (6 bases). Trimming removed 5 bases from V and 3 bases from J, with 18 bases in between. Germline assignment: CDR1 SEHNR and CDR2 FQNEAQ (reference sequence). CDR3 length equals 16 residues. CDR3: CASSSPWRGDTDTQYF. CDR3 bases: TGTGCCAGCAGCAGCCCTTGGCGGGGAGATACAGATACGCAGTATTTT.

This clonotype was detected a few times. The V call is TRBV27, the J call TRBJ2-7; 10 nucleotides match TRBD1. V gave up 5 bases and J gave up 2 bases; unmatched junction bases: 6. The CDR3 length is 15 residues. Germline lookup yields CDR1 MNHEY and CDR2 SMNVEV (reference sequence). CDR3 amino acids: CASSLRQGATYEQYF. In DNA form, the CDR3 reads TGTGCCAGCAGTCTTCGACAGGGGGCCACCTACGAGCAGTACTTC.

This clonotype has ten or more counts. V is TRBV2 and J is TRBJ2-3; unclear D gene. V lost 4 bases and J lost 0, with 5 bases in between. CDR1 is SNHLY and CDR2 is FYNNEI in the germline V gene. There are 13 residues in the CDR3. The CDR3 DNA follows: TGTGCCAGCAGTGGAACTAGCACAGATACGCAGTATTTT. Amino acids: CASSGTSTDTQYF.

On this clonotype itself: This could be a read error, since a much larger clone is one nucleotide away. The rearrangement links TRBV29-1 to TRBJ1-2; D is ambiguous. Germline assignment: CDR1 SQVTM and CDR2 ANQGSEA. The CDR3 consists of 18 residues. The V and J ends lost 1 base and 0 bases respectively, with 21 bases between them. The CDR3 DNA follows: TGCAGCGTTGAAGGGACTCCGTCCCCACGACAACCTAACTATGGCTACACCTTC. Its translation: CSVEGTPSPRQPNYGYTF.

This clonotype showed up many times. V gene TRBV7-9 combines with J gene TRBJ2-3, with 12 bases identical to TRBD1. The CDR3 covers 16 residues. V shed 5 bases, J shed 6 bases, and the junction held 9 bases outside the gene matches. Per germline, CDR1 SEHNR and CDR2 FQNEAQ (reference sequence). The CDR3 DNA is TGTGCCAGCAGCCTGGGACAGGGGGCAGTAGTGGATACGCAGTATTTT. Its translation is CASSLGQGAVVDTQYF.